The next 17 T cell receptor beta chains were all read from a single sample in a study of cytomegalovirus exposure and HLA in healthy donors. Here immunoSEQ multiplex PCR was the method, and the copy in TCRdb shows in-frame clones only, minus some. The sample lists over 120,000 clones, over 90% occurring once. The specimen sequenced was PBMCs. These receptors were collected from a young man in good health and CMV-seropositive.

This chain links TRBV15 with TRBJ2-1; 15 bases agree with TRBD2. With V trimmed by 4 bases and J by 0 bases, 10 bases remained unmatched. Looked up from germline, CDR1 is LNHNV and CDR2 is YYDKDF (reference sequence). The CDR3 contains 20 residues. Here the CDR3 DNA reads TGTGCCACCAGCACGTACGGGACTAGCGGGAGGACAGGCTCCTACAATGAGCAGTTCTTC. Encoded protein: CATSTYGTSGRTGSYNEQFF.

The chain employs TRBV27 and TRBJ1-5; TRBD1 matches 7 bases. V lost 5 bases to trimming and J lost 0 bases; unmatched junction nucleotides: 22. Germline V gene lookup returns CDR1 MNHEY and CDR2 SMNVEV (reference sequence). This CDR3 is 21 amino acids long. In DNA, the CDR3 is TGTGCCAGCAGTCAACACGGGGTGACAGGGATCGAGGCGGGTAGCAATCAGCCCCAGCATTTT. Protein: CASSQHGVTGIEAGSNQPQHF.

The genes are TRBV28 and TRBJ2-1; possible D gene TRBD2, 6 bases. CDR3 size: 15 residues. From germline, CDR1 is MDHEN and CDR2 SYDVKM. The ends were cut back, 7 bases at V and 9 bases at J, with 22 bases in the middle. The CDR3: CASNIDGGAPFEQFF. The CDR3 region has the DNA TGTGCCAGCAACATCGACGGAGGGGCCCCATTTGAGCAGTTCTTC.

CDR3 in DNA: TGCAGCGTTGAAGGGGACAGGGATAACGAGCAGTACTTC. Residues: CSVEGDRDNEQYF. The chain carries TRBV29-1 and TRBJ2-7; 9 positions match TRBD1. Germline V gives CDR1 SQVTM, CDR2 ANQGSEA. CDR3 size: 13 residues. The ends lost 1 base at V and 5 bases at J; junction bases unmatched: 3.

This rearrangement joins TRBV30 to TRBJ2-7, with 9 bases matching TRBD2. V lost 5 bases and J lost 0; bases outside the gene matches: 2. This CDR3 has 13 amino acids. Germline-derived CDR1 and CDR2 are GTSNPN and SVGIG (reference sequence). CDR3 DNA sequence: TGTGCCTGGGATAGCGGGAGCTCCTACGAGCAGTACTTC. This codes for CAWDSGSSYEQYF.

This chain connects TRBV28 to TRBJ2-1; D call uncertain. Trimming took 6 bases from V and 7 from J, leaving 4 bases between them. CDR1 and CDR2 (germline): MDHEN, SYDVKM. The CDR3 extends over 10 amino acids. CDR3 DNA: TGTGCCAGCAGCGGGAATGAGCAGTTCTTC. It yields the protein CASSGNEQFF.

The genes are TRBV5-6 and TRBJ1-1, with D possibly TRBD1 on 5 matching bases. V lost 0 bases and J 2 bases, leaving 8 bases between the germline ends. Germline V lookup: CDR1 SGHDT, CDR2 YYEEEE. This CDR3 is 14 amino acids long. The CDR3 reads CASSLGQTNTEAFF. The DNA of the CDR3 is TGTGCCAGCAGCTTGGGACAGACAAACACTGAAGCTTTCTTT.

This chain connects TRBV7-8 to TRBJ1-5, with no clear D. Germline CDR1 and CDR2: SGHVS and FQNEAQ. Trimming removed 3 bases from V and 8 bases from J, with 11 bases in between. The CDR3 is 13 residues long. As DNA, the CDR3 is TGTGCCAGCAGCTTTCAAGCCGGGGAGCCCCAGCATTTT. It yields the protein CASSFQAGEPQHF.

The J gene is TRBJ1-5, the V gene TRBV6-1; the D gene is possibly TRBD1 (6 bases). This CDR3 has 15 amino acids. Trimming took 5 bases from V and 4 from J, leaving 15 bases between them. CDR1 MNHNS and CDR2 SASEGT come from the germline V gene. The CDR3 bases are TGTGCCAGCAGTTGGGGGGGCCAGGGGAATCAGCCCCAGCATTTT. Encoded protein: CASSWGGQGNQPQHF.

The V call is TRBV30, the J call TRBJ2-5, with 9 bases aligning to TRBD2. This CDR3 is built from 15 residues. J lost 4 bases, V lost 2 bases, and 8 bases had no gene match. Germline V gives CDR1 GTSNPN, CDR2 SVGIG (reference sequence). The CDR3 is CAWSIAGAGGETQYF. The DNA for the CDR3 is TGTGCCTGGAGTATAGCGGGAGCAGGAGGAGAGACCCAGTACTTC.

J is TRBJ1-1 and V is TRBV5-1, with 8 nucleotides matching TRBD1. The germline V gene encodes CDR1 SGHRS and CDR2 YFSETQ. With 4 bases clipped from V and 5 bases from J, the junction kept 10 bases outside the gene matches. This CDR3 has 15 residues. CDR3 region: CASSTGQGEGTEAFF. In nucleotides, the CDR3 is TGCGCCAGCAGCACCGGACAGGGTGAGGGAACTGAAGCTTTCTTT.

CDR3 in DNA: TGTGCCAGCAGTTTACCTAGCGGGAGATCAGATACGCAGTATTTT. Translation: CASSLPSGRSDTQYF. The chain has TRBV28 and TRBJ2-3; 10 bases align to TRBD2. Germline assignment: CDR1 MDHEN and CDR2 SYDVKM. The ends lost 2 bases at V and 4 bases at J; junction bases unmatched: 3. The CDR3 covers 15 residues. The full variable domain, in which reference TRBV28 and TRBJ2-3 provide the parts outside the CDR3, is DVKVTQSSRYLVKRTGEKVFLECVQDMDHENMFWYRQDPGLGLRLIYFSYDVKMKEKGDIPEGYSVSREKKERFSLILESASTNQTSMYLCASSLPSGRSDTQYFGPGTRLTVL.

This clone has ten or more counts. This chain uses TRBV19 with TRBJ1-5; 8 bases agree with TRBD1. Germline V lookup: CDR1 LNHDA, CDR2 SQIVND (reference sequence). This CDR3 is 18 amino acids long. With V trimmed by 0 bases and J by 2 bases, 9 bases remained unmatched. The CDR3, as DNA: TGTGCCAGTAGTATAGAGGACAGGGAAGGAGTCGGCAATCAGCCCCAGCATTTT. Translated, it gives CASSIEDREGVGNQPQHF.

This clone occurred once. The V call is TRBV6-1, the J call TRBJ2-5; no reliable D call. Germline lookup yields CDR1 MNHNS and CDR2 SASEGT. The CDR3 length is 12 residues. Trimming removed 6 bases at V and 1 base at J, with 6 bases between. CDR3 loop: CASSGLQETQYF. The CDR3 coding sequence is TGTGCCAGCAGCGGTCTCCAAGAGACCCAGTACTTC.

This chain joins TRBV28 and TRBJ2-1, with D uncertain. With 4 bases removed from V and 8 bases from J, the gap between germline ends came to 18 bases. Germline CDR1 is MDHEN and CDR2 is SYDVKM. CDR3 length: 15 amino acids. The CDR3 DNA sequence: TGTGCCAGCAGTTGGCAACTCGGAGCGATCGATGAGCAGTTCTTC. Its protein product is CASSWQLGAIDEQFF.

The chain is built from TRBV5-6 and TRBJ2-1, with D possibly matching TRBD2 (6 bases). Looked up from germline, CDR1 is SGHDT and CDR2 is YYEEEE. V was pared by 0 bases and J by 0 bases, with 16 bases between. The CDR3 loop spans 18 amino acids. DNA for the CDR3: TGTGCCAGCAGCTTGGTTCTAGCGCCGACTAGCTCCTACAATGAGCAGTTCTTC. Residues: CASSLVLAPTSSYNEQFF.

This clone is a singleton in its sample. J is TRBJ1-1 and V is TRBV2; D perhaps matches TRBD1 (5 bases). Germline V gene lookup returns CDR1 SNHLY and CDR2 FYNNEI. V lost 8 bases to trimming and J lost 0 bases, with 10 bases between them. The CDR3 is made up of 13 amino acids. The chain's CDR3 is CASLTELNTEAFF. CDR3 in DNA: TGTGCCAGCTTGACAGAGCTGAACACTGAAGCTTTCTTT.